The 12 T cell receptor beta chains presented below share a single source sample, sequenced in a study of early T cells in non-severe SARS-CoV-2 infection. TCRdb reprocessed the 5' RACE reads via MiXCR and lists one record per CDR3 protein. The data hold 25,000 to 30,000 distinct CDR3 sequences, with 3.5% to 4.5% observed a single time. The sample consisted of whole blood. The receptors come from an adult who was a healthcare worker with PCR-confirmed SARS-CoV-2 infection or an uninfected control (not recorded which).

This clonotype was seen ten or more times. CDR3 in DNA: TGTGCCAGCAGTATGGGGGATAACTCTGGAAACACCATATATTTT. This codes for CASSMGDNSGNTIYF. The chain employs TRBV5-6 and TRBJ1-3; maybe TRBD1 (5 bases). Per germline, CDR1 SGHDT and CDR2 YYEEEE. V was trimmed by 5 bases and J by 0 bases, leaving 12 bases between them. The CDR3 has 15 residues.

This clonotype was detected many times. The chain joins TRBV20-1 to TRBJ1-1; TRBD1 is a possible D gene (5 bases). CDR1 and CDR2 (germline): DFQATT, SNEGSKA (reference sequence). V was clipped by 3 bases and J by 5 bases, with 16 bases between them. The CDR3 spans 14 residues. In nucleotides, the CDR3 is TGCAGTGCTAGGGCAGACGGGGGAGGGACTGAAGCTTTCTTT. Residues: CSARADGGGTEAFF.

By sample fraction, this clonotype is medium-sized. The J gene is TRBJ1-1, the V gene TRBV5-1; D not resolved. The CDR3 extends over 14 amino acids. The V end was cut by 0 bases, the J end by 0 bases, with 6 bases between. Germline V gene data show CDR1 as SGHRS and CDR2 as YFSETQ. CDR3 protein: CASSLDELNTEAFF. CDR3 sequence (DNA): TGCGCCAGCAGCTTGGACGAACTGAACACTGAAGCTTTCTTT.

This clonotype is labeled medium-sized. In nucleotides, the CDR3 is TGTGCCAGCAGTTACCCCTCGTACGGGAGCTCCTACAATGAGCAGTTCTTC. Residues: CASSYPSYGSSYNEQFF. V usage is TRBV6-5 and J usage is TRBJ2-1; D may be TRBD2 (6 bases). CDR3 length: 17 residues. CDR1 MNHEY and CDR2 SVGAGI come from the germline V gene. The germline V and J ends were trimmed by 2 bases and 0 bases, with 14 bases remaining between them.

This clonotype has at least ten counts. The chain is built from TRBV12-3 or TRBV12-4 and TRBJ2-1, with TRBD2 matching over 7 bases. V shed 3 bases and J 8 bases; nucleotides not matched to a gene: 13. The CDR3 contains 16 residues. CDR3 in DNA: TGTGCCAGCAGTTTGGCGACGGGACTAAGGTCGGATGAGCAGTTCTTC. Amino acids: CASSLATGLRSDEQFF.

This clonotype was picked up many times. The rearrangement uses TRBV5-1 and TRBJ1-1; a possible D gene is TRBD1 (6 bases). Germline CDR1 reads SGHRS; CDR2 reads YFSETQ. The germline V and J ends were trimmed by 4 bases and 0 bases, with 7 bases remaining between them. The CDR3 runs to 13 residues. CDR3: CASSDRMNTEAFF. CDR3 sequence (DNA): TGCGCCAGCAGCGACAGGATGAACACTGAAGCTTTCTTT.

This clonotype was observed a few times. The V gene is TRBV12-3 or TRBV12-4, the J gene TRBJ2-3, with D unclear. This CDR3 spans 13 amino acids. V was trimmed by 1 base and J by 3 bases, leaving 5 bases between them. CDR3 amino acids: CASSLVGTDTQYF. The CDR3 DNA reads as TGTGCCAGCAGTTTAGTTGGAACAGATACGCAGTATTTT.

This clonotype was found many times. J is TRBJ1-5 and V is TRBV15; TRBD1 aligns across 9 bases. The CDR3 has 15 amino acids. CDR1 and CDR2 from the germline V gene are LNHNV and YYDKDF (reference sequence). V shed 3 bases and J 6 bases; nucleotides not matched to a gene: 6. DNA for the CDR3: TGTGCCACCAGCAGGGGGACAGGGCTGGTTCAGCCCCAGCATTTT. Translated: CATSRGTGLVQPQHF.

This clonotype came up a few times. CDR3 loop: CASSYRTGWGDTQYF. The CDR3 DNA sequence: TGTGCCAGCAGTTATCGGACAGGCTGGGGAGATACGCAGTATTTT. This chain connects TRBV12-3 or TRBV12-4 to TRBJ2-3, with TRBD1 matching over 7 bases. The V segment lost 4 bases and the J segment 5 bases; nucleotides outside the gene matches: 9. The CDR3 runs to 15 residues.

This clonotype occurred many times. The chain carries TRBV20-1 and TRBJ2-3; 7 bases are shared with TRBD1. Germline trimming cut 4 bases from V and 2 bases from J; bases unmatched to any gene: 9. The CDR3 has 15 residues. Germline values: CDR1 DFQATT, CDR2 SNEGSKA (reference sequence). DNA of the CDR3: TGCAGTGCTAACCCTGGACAGGTACTCACAGATACGCAGTATTTT. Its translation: CSANPGQVLTDTQYF.

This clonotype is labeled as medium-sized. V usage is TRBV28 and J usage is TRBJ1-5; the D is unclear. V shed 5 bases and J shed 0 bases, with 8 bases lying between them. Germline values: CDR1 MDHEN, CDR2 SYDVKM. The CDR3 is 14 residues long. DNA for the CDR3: TGTGCCAGCAGTGGGGTAGTTAGCAATCAGCCCCAGCATTTT. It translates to CASSGVVSNQPQHF.

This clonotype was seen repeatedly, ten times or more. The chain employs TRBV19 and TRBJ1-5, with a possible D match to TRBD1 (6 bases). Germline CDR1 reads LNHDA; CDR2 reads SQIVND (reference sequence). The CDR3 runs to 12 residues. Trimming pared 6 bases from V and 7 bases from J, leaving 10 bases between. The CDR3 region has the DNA TGTGCCAGTAGCCGGACAGACCAGCCCCAGCATTTT. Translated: CASSRTDQPQHF.